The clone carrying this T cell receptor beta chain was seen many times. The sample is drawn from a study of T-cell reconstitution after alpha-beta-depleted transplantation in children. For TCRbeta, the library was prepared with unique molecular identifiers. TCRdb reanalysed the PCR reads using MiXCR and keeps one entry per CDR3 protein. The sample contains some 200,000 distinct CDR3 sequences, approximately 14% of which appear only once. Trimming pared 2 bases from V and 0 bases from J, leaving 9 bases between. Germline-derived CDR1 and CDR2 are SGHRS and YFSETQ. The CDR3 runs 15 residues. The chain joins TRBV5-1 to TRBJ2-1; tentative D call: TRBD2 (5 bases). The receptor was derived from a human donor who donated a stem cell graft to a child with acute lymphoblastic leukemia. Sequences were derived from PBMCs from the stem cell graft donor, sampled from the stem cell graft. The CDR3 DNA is TGCGCCAGCAGCTTCGGAGGCGGCTCCTACAATGAGCAGTTCTTC. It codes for CASSFGGGSYNEQFF. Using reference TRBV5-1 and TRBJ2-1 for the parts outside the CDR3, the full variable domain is KAGVTQTPRYLIKTRGQQVTLSCSPISGHRSVSWYQQTPGQGLQFLFEYFSETQRNKGNFPGRFSGRQFSNSRSEMNVSTLELGDSALYLCASSFGGGSYNEQFFGPGTRLTVL.